Here is one TCR beta chain with its context. The data originate from a study of cytomegalovirus exposure and HLA in healthy donors. The PCR contained 60 Vbeta and 13 Jbeta primers. Clones were sequenced by immunoSEQ multiplex PCR, and TCRdb holds only the in-frame ones, with some missing. The sample lists approximately 160,000 clones, 70% to 85% occurring once. The TCR was taken from a woman under 40 in good health and CMV-seronegative. Sample: PBMCs.

The CDR3 DNA sequence: TGTGCCATCCAAGATAGCACCGGGGAGCTGTTTTTT. It codes for CAIQDSTGELFF. The chain employs TRBV6-5 and TRBJ2-2; D unclear. Trimming pared 10 bases from V and 4 bases from J, leaving 10 bases between. This CDR3 has 12 amino acids. The V gene's germline CDR1 is MNHEY and CDR2 SVGAGI.